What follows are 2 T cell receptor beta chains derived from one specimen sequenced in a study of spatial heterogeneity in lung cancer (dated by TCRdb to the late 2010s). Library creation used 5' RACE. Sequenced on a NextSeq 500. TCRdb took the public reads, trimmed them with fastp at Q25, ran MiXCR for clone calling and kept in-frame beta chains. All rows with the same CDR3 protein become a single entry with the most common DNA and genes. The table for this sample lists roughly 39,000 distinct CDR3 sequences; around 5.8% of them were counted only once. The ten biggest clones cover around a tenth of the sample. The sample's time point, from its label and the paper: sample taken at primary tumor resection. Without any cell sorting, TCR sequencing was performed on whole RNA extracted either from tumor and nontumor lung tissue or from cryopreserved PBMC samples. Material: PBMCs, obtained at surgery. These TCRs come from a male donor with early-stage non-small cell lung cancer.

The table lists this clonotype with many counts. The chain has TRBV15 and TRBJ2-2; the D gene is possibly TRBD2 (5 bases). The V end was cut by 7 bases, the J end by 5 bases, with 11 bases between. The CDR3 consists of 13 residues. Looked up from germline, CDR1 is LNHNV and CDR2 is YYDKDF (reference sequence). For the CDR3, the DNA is TGTGCCACCATGCCTCGAGGGACCGGGGAGCTGTTTTTT. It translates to CATMPRGTGELFF.

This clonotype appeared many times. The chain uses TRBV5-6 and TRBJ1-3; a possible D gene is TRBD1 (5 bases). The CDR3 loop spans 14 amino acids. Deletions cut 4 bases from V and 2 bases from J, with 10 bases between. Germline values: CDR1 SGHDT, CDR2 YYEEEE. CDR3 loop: CASSQAGAGNTIYF. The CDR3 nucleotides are TGTGCCAGCAGCCAGGCGGGGGCTGGAAACACCATATATTTT.